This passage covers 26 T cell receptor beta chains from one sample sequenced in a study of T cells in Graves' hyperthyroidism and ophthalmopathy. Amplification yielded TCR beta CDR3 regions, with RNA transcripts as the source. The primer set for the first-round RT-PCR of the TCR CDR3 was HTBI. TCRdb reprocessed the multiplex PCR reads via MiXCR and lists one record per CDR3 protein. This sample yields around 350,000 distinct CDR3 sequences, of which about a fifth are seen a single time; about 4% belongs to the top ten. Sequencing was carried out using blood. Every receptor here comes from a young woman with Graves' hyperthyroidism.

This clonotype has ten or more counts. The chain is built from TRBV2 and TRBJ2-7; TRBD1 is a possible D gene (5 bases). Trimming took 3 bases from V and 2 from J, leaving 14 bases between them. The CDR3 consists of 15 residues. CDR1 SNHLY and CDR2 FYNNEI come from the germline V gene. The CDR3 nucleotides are TGTGCCAGCAGTGAGGCGACAGCCTACCCCTACGAGCAGTACTTC. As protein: CASSEATAYPYEQYF.

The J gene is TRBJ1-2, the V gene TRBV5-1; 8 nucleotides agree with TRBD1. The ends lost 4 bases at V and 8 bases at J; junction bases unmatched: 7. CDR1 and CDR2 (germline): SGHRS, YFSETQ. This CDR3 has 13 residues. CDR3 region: CASSLRGRRGYTF. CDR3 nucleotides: TGCGCCAGCAGCCTCAGGGGGCGACGCGGCTACACCTTC.

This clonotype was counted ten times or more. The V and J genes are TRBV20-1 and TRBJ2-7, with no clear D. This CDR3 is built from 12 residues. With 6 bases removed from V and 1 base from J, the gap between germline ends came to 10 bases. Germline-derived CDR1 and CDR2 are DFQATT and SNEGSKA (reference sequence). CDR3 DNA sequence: TGCAGTGCAAAGACTGATTCCTACGAGCAGTACTTC. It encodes CSAKTDSYEQYF.

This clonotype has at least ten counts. The CDR3 region has the DNA TGTGCCAGCAGCCCCCTCAATCAGGAGGGCAACACTGAAGCTTTCTTT. This gives the protein CASSPLNQEGNTEAFF. The chain links TRBV13 to TRBJ1-1, with unresolved D. Germline loops: CDR1 PRHDT, CDR2 FYEKMQ (reference sequence). The CDR3 spans 16 residues. V lost 5 bases and J lost 2, with 18 bases in between.

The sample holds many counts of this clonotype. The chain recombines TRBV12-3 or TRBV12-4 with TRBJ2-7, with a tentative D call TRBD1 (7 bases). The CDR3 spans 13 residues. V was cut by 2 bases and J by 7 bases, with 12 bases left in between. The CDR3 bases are TGTGCCAGCAGTTTAAGGAGGGGGCGAGAGCAGTACTTC. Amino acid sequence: CASSLRRGREQYF.

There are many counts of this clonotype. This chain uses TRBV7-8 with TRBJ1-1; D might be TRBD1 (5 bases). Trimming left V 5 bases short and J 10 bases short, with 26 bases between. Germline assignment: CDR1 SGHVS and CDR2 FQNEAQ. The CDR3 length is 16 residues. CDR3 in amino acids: CASSRIPERGSSGAFF. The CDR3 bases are TGTGCCAGCAGCCGAATACCCGAACGGGGGAGTTCAGGAGCTTTCTTT.

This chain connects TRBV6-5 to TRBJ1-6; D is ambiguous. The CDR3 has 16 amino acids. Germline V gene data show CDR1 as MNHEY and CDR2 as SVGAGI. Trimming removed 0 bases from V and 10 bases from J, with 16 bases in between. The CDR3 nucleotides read TGTGCCAGCAGTTACTCGTATCCCGGTCTTGGGTCACCCCTCCACTTT. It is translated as CASSYSYPGLGSPLHF.

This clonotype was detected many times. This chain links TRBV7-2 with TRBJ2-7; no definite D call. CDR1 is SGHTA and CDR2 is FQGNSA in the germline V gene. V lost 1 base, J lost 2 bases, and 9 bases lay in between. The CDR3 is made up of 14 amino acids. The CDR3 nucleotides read TGTGCCAGCAGCTTAGGCCCAGCTACCTACGAGCAGTACTTC. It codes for CASSLGPATYEQYF.

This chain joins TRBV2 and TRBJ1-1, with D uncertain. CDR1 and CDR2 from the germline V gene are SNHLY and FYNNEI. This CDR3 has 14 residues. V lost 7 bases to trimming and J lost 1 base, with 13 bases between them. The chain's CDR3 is CASIRLTRNTEAFF. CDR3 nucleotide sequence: TGTGCCAGCATCCGGCTTACGAGGAACACTGAAGCTTTCTTT.

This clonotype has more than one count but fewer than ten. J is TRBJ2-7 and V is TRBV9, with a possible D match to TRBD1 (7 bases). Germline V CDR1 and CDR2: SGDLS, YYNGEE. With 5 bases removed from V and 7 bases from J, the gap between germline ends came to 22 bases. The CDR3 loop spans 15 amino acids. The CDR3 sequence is CASSPGGTGDEEQYF. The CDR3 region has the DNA TGTGCCAGCAGTCCAGGGGGGACTGGGGATGAGGAGCAGTACTTC.

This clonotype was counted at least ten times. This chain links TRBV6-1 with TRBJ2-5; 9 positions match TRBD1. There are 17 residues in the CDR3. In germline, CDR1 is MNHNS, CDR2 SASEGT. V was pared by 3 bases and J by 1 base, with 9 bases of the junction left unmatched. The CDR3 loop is CASSDLGQGKSQETQYF. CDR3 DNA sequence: TGTGCCAGCAGTGACCTGGGACAGGGAAAATCCCAAGAGACCCAGTACTTC.

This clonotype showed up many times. This CDR3 is CATSDFRLAGQETQYF. CDR3 DNA: TGTGCCACCAGTGATTTTAGGCTAGCGGGACAAGAGACCCAGTACTTC. This chain connects TRBV24-1 to TRBJ2-5; 9 nucleotides align to TRBD2. This CDR3 has 16 residues. CDR1 and CDR2 (germline): KGHDR, SFDVKD. Unmatched junction bases numbered 4, after V lost 1 base and J lost 2 bases.

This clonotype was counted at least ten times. The CDR3 spells CSAVSGTSGGGQYF. Written as DNA, the CDR3 is TGCAGTGCTGTATCCGGGACTAGCGGGGGGGGTCAGTACTTC. The chain couples TRBV20-1 to TRBJ2-7; 16 nucleotides match TRBD2. V shed 5 bases and J 10 bases; nucleotides not matched to a gene: 8. Germline CDR1 is DFQATT and CDR2 is SNEGSKA (reference sequence). The length of the CDR3 is 14 residues.

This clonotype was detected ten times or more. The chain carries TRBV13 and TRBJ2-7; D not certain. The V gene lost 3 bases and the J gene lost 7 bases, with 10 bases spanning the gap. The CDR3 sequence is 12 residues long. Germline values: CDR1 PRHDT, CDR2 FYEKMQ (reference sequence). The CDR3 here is CASSLGSFEQYF. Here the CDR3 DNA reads TGTGCCAGCAGCTTGGGAAGTTTTGAGCAGTACTTC.

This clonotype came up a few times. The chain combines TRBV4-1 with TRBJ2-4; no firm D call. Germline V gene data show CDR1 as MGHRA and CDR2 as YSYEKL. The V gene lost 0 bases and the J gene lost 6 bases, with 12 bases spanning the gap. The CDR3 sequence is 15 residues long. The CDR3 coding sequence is TGCGCCAGCAGCCAAGATTTTCCGGATAGAAACATTCAGTACTTC. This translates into CASSQDFPDRNIQYF.

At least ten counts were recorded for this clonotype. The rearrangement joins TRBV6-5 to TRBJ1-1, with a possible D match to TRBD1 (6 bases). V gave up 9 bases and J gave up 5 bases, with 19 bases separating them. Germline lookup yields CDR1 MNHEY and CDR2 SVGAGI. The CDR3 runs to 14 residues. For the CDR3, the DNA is TGTGCCAGTCAATCGGAGGGGGGACGTACTGAAGCTTTCTTT. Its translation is CASQSEGGRTEAFF.

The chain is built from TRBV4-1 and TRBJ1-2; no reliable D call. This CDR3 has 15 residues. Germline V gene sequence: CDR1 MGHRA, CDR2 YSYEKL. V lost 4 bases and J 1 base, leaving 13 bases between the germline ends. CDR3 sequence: CASSRPDGVNYGYTF. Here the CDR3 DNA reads TGCGCCAGCAGCCGACCGGACGGAGTTAACTATGGCTACACCTTC.

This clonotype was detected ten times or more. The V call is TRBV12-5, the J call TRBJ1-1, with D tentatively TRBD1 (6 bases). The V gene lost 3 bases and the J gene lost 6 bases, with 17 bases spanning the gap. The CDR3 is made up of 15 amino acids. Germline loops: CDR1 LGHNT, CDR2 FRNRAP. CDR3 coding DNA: TGTGCTAGTGGTTTAGGTGGGGGGCTAGGCGCTGAAGCTTTCTTT. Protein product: CASGLGGGLGAEAFF.

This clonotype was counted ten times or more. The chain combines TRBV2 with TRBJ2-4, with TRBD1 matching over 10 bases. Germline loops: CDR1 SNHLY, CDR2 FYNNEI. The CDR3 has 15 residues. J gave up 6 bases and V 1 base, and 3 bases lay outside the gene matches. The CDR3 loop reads CASSEGDRGPNIQYF. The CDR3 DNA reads TGTGCCAGCAGTGAAGGGGACAGGGGTCCAAACATTCAGTACTTC.

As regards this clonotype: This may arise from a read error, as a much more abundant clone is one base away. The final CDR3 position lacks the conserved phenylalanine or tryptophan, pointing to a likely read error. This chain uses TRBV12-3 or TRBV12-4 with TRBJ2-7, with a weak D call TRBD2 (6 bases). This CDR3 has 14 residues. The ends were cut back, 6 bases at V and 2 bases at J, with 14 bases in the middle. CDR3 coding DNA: TGTGCCAGCAGCCCTACTAGCCGCACCTACGAGCAGTACTCC. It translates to CASSPTSRTYEQYS.

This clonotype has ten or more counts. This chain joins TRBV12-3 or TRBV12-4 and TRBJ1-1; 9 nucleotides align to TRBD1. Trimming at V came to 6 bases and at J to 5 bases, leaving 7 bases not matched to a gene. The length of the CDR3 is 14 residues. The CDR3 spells CASSRQGDRTEAFF. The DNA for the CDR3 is TGTGCCAGCAGCCGACAGGGGGATAGGACTGAAGCTTTCTTT.

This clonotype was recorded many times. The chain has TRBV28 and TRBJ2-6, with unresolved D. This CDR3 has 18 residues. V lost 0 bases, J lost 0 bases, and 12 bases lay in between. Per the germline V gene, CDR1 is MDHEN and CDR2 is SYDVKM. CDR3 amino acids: CASSLWQLYLSGANVLTF. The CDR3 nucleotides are TGTGCCAGCAGTTTATGGCAGCTGTATCTCTCTGGGGCCAACGTCCTGACTTTC.

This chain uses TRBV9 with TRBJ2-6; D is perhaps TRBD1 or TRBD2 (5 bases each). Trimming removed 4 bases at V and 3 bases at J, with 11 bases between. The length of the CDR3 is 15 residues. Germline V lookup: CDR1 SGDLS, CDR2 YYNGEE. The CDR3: CASSLDSGGANVLTF. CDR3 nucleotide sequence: TGTGCCAGCAGCCTTGACAGCGGTGGGGCCAACGTCCTGACTTTC. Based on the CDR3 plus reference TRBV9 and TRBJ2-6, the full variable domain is DSGVTQTPKHLITATGQRVTLRCSPRSGDLSVYWYQQSLDQGLQFLIQYYNGEERAKGNILERFSAQQFPDLHSELNLSSLELGDSALYFCASSLDSGGANVLTFGAGSRLTVL.

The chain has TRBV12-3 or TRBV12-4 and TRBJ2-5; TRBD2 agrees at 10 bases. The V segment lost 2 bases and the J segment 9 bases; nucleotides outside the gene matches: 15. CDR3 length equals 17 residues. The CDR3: CASSLTSSGGPGRSQYF. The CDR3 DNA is TGTGCCAGCAGTTTAACGTCTAGCGGGGGCCCCGGGAGGTCCCAGTACTTC.

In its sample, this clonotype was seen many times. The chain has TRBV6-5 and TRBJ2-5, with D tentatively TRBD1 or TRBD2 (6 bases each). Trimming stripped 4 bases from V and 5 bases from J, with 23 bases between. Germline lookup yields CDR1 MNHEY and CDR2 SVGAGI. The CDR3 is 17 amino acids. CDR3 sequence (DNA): TGTGCCAGCAGTTCCTCAGGGGCTCCAGGGGAGGATGAGACCCAGTACTTC. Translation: CASSSSGAPGEDETQYF.

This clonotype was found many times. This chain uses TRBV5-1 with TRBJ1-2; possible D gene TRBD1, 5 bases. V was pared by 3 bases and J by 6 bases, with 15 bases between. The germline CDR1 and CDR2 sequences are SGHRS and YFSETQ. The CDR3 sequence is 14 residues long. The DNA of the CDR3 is TGCGCCAGCAGCTCGCTTAGGAGGGGCGATGGCTACACCTTC. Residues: CASSSLRRGDGYTF.